This TCR beta chain was retrieved from a study of blood T cell repertoires in COVID-19 (dated by TCRdb to the early 2020s). About the study as a whole: Samples from collaborators originated in the United States, Italy and Spain and spanned both the acute and convalescent phases of COVID-19. The material from the prospective study consisted of cDNA or gDNA derived from T cells, B-cell-depleted T cells, or PBMCs. The dataset comprised deeply sampled blood TCRbeta repertoires from subjects exposed to, actively infected with, or recovered from COVID-19. A freely available public database, intended as a resource for researchers studying the immune response to SARS-CoV-2, is where the repertoires were released. Samples came from the ongoing ImmuneRACE study (first 160 participants) plus 1,254 subjects from 6 global collaborators. A de-identified subject ID, COVID-19 status, age in years and sex were almost always included in the sample metadata. Where HLA class I and class II types were available, the types were taken from metadata supplied by the sample provider, not from assay-based typing. Study-level results and caveats: The amount of clinical and demographic metadata varied by source and participant and was provided uncurated.

The immunoSEQ Assay, a bias-controlled multiplex PCR, was used to amplify TCRbeta CDR3 regions from genomic DNA. In the paper's pipeline: The number of nucleated cells in each sample was estimated by amplification of reference gene primers within the assay. Sequence reads were collapsed and filtered to measure the absolute abundance of every unique TCRbeta CDR3 rearrangement. For each sample, productive Simpson clonality was calculated as the square root of Simpson's diversity index over productive rearrangements. TCRdb re-hosts the immuneACCESS table, in-frame sequences only. Its copies lack some clones; in the studies checked, an unresolved V gene accounts for under half of them, and the cause for the rest is not known. V and J calls and clone size are copied from that table; D and trimming were computed from the DNA. The sample records about 330,000 clones, approximately 92% of which are singletons. The ten largest clones add up to roughly 18% of the sample.

Participants in the prospective study were aged roughly 18 to 100 years, lived in under 30 United States geographic areas, and enrolled through a virtual design. To assign participants to cohorts, the prospective study relied on clinical history that participants themselves reported in a screening survey and a study questionnaire. Recovered participants in ImmuneRACE Cohort 3 were defined as having two consecutive negative NP/OP PCR tests, clearance from a healthcare professional, or resolution of symptoms. Mobile phlebotomists in the prospective study collected whole blood, serum and a nasopharyngeal or oropharyngeal swab from every participant. Prospective study participants could optionally give additional blood draws and questionnaires over a roughly two-month period. Before DNA extraction, prospective study blood samples were shipped either frozen or at room temperature. As regards this clone: The antigen it recognizes is unknown. The record has no base qualities; no much larger clone is one base away.

The material sequenced was PBMCs or T cells enriched from blood (not recorded which). The sequence derives from a woman aged 30 to 39 who had recovered from COVID-19.

The CDR3: CAWSRGNKNNEQFF. The nucleotide sequence reads TGTGCCTGGAGTAGAGGAAACAAGAACAATGAGCAGTTCTTC. The chain uses TRBV30 and TRBJ2-1; no D segment can be confidently identified. The germline ends are 13 bases apart after V is trimmed by 2 bases and J by 5 bases. Measured from the cysteine to the phenylalanine, the CDR3 is 14 residues long. Just the 42-base CDR3 DNA is kept, in frame starting at base 1. CDR1 GTSNPN and CDR2 SVGIG were looked up in the germline V gene (reference sequence).